This T cell receptor beta chain was profiled in a study of T cells in Graves' hyperthyroidism and ophthalmopathy. In the study overall: Peripheral blood sampling occurred at initial diagnosis, before any treatment. Study conclusions and caveats: Onset of ophthalmopathy came a median around 7.1 months after the model predicted it.

TCR beta CDR3 sequences were amplified from RNA transcripts. First-round RT-PCR of the TCR CDR3 relied on the HTBI primer set. TCRdb reprocessed the multiplex PCR reads with MiXCR, giving one entry per CDR3 protein. The table lists some 580,000 distinct CDR3 sequences, 15% to 20% of them singletons. This clonotype turned up a few times. The antigen remains undetermined. The CDR3 contains 14 residues. V lost 2 bases, J lost 8 bases, and 12 bases lay in between. This sequence originates from a woman aged 40 to 50 with Graves' ophthalmopathy. Source material: blood. The chain uses TRBV12-3 or TRBV12-4 and TRBJ2-2; perhaps TRBD1 as D (6 bases). CDR3 sequence: CASSLNRVSGELFF. The CDR3 nucleotides are TGTGCCAGCAGTTTAAACAGGGTGTCGGGGGAGCTGTTTTTT.